This TCR beta chain emerged from a study of blood T cells in healthy people across ages. Study-wide results and limits: Older individuals had lower TCR beta diversity per million T cells (the decline was roughly linear).

Primed by a sample-barcoded 5' primer and a J-beta primer mix, a second PCR proceeded for about 6 to 11 cycles. TCRdb fed the 5' RACE reads into MiXCR, producing one record per CDR3 protein. The sample consists of some 760,000 distinct CDR3 sequences, 25% of them appearing once. This CDR3 is built from 14 residues. Trimming left V 6 bases short and J 0 bases short, with 12 bases between. CDR1 is LGHDT and CDR2 is YNNKEL in the germline V gene (reference sequence). Healthy Caucasian individuals from Russia aged 6 to 90 served as donors. Of note for this clonotype: Its specificity is not known.

These same records also appear under a second study, on T cells of mothers and their children. That investigation notes: Nine systemically healthy Caucasian donors: three mothers, six children. No clone of persistent microchimeric T cells was detected.

This sequence was found in a boy aged 5-17 years in good health. The sequenced sample was blood. The V gene is TRBV3-1, the J gene TRBJ2-7; weak D call: TRBD1 (5 bases). CDR3: CASSHLDSSYEQYF. The CDR3 DNA follows: TGTGCCAGCAGTCACCTCGACAGCTCCTACGAGCAGTACTTC.